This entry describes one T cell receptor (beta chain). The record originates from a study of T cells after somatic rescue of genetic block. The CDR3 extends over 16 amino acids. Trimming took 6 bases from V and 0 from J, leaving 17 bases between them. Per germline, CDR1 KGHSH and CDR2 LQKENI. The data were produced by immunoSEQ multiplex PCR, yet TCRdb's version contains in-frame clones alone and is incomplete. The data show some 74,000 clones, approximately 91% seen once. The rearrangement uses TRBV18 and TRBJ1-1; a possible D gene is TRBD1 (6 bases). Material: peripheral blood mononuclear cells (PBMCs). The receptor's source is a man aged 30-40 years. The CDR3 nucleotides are TGTGCCAGCTCCCGCGAGGGGGGGGCTATGAACACTGAAGCTTTCTTT. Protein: CASSREGGAMNTEAFF.